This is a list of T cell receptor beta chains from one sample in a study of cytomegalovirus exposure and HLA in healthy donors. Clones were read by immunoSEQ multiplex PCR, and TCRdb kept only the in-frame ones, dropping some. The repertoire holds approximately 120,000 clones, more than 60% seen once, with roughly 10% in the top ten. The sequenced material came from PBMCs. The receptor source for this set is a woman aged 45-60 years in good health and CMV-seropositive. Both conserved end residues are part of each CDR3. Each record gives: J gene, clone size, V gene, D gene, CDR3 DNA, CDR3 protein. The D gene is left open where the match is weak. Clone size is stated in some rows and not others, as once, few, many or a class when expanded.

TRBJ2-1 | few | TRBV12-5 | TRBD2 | TGTGCTAGTGCTTCATCCATGGGCGGGGGGCAGAATGAGCAGTTCTTC | CASASSMGGGQNEQFF
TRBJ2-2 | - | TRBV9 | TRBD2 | TGTGCCAGCAGCGTCGGACTAGCGGGGGGCGGGGAGCTGTTTTTT | CASSVGLAGGGELFF
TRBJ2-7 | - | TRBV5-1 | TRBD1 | TGCGCCAGCAGCTTGGGTGGACAGGGAACTTACTACGAGCAGTACTTC | CASSLGGQGTYYEQYF
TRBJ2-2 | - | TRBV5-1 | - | TGCGCCAGCAGAACAGCTTACACCGGGGAGCTGTTTTTT | CASRTAYTGELFF
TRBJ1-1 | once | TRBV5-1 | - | TGCGCCAGCAGCGCGGGGTCGGGTTGGGGCACTGAAGCTTTCTTT | CASSAGSGWGTEAFF
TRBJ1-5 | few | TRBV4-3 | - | TGCGCCAGCAGCCAAGGCAGGGGTAGCAATCAGCCCCAGCATTTT | CASSQGRGSNQPQHF
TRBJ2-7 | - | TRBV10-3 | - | TGTGCCATCAGTGGACAGGCTCTGAGCCACGAGCAGTACTTC | CAISGQALSHEQYF
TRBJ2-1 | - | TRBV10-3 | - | TGTGCCATCAGTGGGGGGGGGCGGGAGAGCTCCTACAATGAGCAGTTCTTC | CAISGGGRESSYNEQFF
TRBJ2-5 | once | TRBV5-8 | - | TGTGCCAGCGCCGGAGGGGCAGGACACCAAGAGACCCAGTACTTC | CASAGGAGHQETQYF
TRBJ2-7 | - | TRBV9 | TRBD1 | TGTGCCAGCAGCACCCCTAGACCGGGACAGAACCTTTTCGAGCAGTACTTC | CASSTPRPGQNLFEQYF
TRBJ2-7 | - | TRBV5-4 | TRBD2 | TGTGCCAGCAGCGCCGGGACTAGCTCAGCCTACGAGCAGTACTTC | CASSAGTSSAYEQYF
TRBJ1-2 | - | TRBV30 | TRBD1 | TGTGCCCGGGACAGGGCTAATGGTGGCTACACCTTC | CARDRANGGYTF
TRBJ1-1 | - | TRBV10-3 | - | TGTGCCATCAAGCAAGGAGGGGACACTGAAGCTTTCTTT | CAIKQGGDTEAFF
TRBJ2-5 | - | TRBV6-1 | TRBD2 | TGTGCCAGCAGTGACAGGGACTATGAGACCCAGTACTTC | CASSDRDYETQYF
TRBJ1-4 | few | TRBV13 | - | TGTGCCAGCAGCTTAGGCCTGGCAGCAACTAATGAAAAACTGTTTTTT | CASSLGLAATNEKLFF
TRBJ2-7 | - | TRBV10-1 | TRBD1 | TGCGCCACCAACCTGGACAGGGTGTCAAGTTGCCACGAGCAGTACTTC | CATNLDRVSSCHEQYF
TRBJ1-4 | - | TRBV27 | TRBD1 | TGTGCCAGCAGTGCCTCGGACAGGAGGGAAAAACTGTTTTTT | CASSASDRREKLFF
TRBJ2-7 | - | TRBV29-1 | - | TGCAGCGTTTTCGCCTTTGGTCCGGGCAGGGTGGGAGAGCAGTACTTC | CSVFAFGPGRVGEQYF
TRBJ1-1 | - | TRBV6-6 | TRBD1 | TGTGCCAGCAGTCGTTCAACAGGGGCTGAAGCTTTCTTT | CASSRSTGAEAFF
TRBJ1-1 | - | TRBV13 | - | TGTGCCAGCAGTTCAACAGGGAGCACTGAAGCTTTCTTT | CASSSTGSTEAFF
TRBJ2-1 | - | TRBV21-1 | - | TGTGCCAGCAGCAAAGGGAGAGTCCGGACAGGGGGATCTGAGCAGTTCTTC | CASSKGRVRTGGSEQFF
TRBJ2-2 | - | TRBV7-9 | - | TGTGCCAGCAGTTTTCACAGATCGGACGGGGAGCTGTTTTTT | CASSFHRSDGELFF
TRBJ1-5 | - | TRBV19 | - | TGTGCCAGTAGTAGATGGGGGGGGAATCAGCCCCAGCATTTT | CASSRWGGNQPQHF
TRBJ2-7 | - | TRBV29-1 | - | TGCAGCGTCGACTTAGGGGGGGCTGACGAGCAGTACTTC | CSVDLGGADEQYF
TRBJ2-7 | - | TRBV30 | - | TGTGCCTGGAGGCGTACGAACTACGAGCAGTACTTC | CAWRRTNYEQYF
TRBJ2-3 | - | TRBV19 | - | TGTGCCAGTAGTATACTGGCGGGCCGCACAGATACGCAGTATTTT | CASSILAGRTDTQYF
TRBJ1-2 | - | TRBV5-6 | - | TGTGCCAGCAGCTTGGCCGGCGGGGGTCTTGGCTACACCTTC | CASSLAGGGLGYTF
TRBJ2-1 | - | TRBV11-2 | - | TGTGCCAGCAGCTTAGGGGACAAGCAGTTCTTC | CASSLGDKQFF
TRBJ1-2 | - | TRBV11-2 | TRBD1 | TGTGCCAGCAGCGAAAACGGACAGGGCATCAACTATGGCTACACCTTC | CASSENGQGINYGYTF
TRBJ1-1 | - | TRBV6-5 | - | TGTGCCAGCAGTTCCCGACAGGTTGTTGACACTGAAGCTTTCTTT | CASSSRQVVDTEAFF
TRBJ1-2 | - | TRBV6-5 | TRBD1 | TGTGCCAGCAGAACAGGGGAATCTGGCTACACCTTC | CASRTGESGYTF
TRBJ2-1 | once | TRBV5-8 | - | TGTGCCAGATCAAGCGGCCCAAGCTCCTACAATGAGCAGTTCTTC | CARSSGPSSYNEQFF
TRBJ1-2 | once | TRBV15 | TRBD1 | TGTGCCGCCAGCAGGACAGGGGGCTACTATGGCTACACCTTC | CAASRTGGYYGYTF
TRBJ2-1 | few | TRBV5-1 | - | TGCGCCAGCAGCCCCCGTCCAAGGGGTAGGTTCTACAATGAGCAGTTCTTC | CASSPRPRGRFYNEQFF
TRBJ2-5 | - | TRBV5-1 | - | TGCGCCAGCAGCTCCCGGGTCTCCGAAGTCCAAGAGACCCAGTACTTC | CASSSRVSEVQETQYF
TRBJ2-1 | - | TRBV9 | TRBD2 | TGTGCCAGCAAGCCCGATGAGGTACTAGCGGGAGGCAATGAGCAGTTCTTC | CASKPDEVLAGGNEQFF
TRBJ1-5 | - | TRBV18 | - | TGTGCCAGCTCACCAGGTCCGGGGGGCAATCAGCCCCAGCATTTT | CASSPGPGGNQPQHF
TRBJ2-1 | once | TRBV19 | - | TGTGCCAGTTCGCCCTACCTTCAGGTTCATGAGCAGTTCTTC | CASSPYLQVHEQFF
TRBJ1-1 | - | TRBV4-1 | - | TGCGCCAGCAGCCAAGATCTCTCGCCAGCTCCCAGGTGGCCTGAAGCTTTCTTT | CASSQDLSPAPRWPEAFF
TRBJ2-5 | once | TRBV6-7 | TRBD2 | TGTGCCAGCCCCCTCGGACTAGCGGGAGGTGCGGAGACCCAGTACTTC | CASPLGLAGGAETQYF
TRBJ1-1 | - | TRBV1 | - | TGCACCAGCAGCCCACGGGACAGGGTGGACACTGAAGCTTTCTTT | CTSSPRDRVDTEAFF
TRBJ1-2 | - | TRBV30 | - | TGTGCCTGGACCCCGGGGAACTATGGCTACACCTTC | CAWTPGNYGYTF
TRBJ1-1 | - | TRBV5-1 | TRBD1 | TGCGCCAGCAGCTTGGTCCCCTGGACAGGGGAGAACACTGAAGCTTTCTTT | CASSLVPWTGENTEAFF